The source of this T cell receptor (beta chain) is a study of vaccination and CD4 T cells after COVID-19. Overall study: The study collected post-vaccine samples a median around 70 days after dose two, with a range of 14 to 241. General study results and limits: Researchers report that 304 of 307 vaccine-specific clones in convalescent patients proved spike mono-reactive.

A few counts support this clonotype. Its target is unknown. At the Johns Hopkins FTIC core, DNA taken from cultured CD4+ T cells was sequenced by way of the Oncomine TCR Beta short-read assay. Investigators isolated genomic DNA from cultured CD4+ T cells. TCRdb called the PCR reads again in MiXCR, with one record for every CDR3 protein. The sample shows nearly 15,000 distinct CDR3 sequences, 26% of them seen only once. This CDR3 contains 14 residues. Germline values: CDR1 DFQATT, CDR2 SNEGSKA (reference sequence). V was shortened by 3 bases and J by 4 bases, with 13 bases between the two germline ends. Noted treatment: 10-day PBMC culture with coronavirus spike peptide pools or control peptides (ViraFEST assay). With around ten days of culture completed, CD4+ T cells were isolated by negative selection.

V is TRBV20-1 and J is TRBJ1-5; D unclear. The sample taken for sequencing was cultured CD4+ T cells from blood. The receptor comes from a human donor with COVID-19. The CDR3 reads CSARVGARNQPQHF. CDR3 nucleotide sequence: TGCAGTGCTAGGGTAGGCGCTAGGAATCAGCCCCAGCATTTT.